Listed below are T cell receptor beta chains from one sample, sequenced in a study of blood T cell repertoires in COVID-19. Repertoires were generated with immunoSEQ multiplex PCR, while TCRdb's copy carries only in-frame clones and drops some. The sample lists tens of thousands of clones, roughly 80% seen once, with over 40% in the top ten. What was sequenced was peripheral blood. These TCRs come from a human donor in a cohort sampled during active COVID-19. Each CDR3 is given with its conserved first and last residue. The order of the fields is CDR3 protein, clone size, V gene. The size entry is marked missing in some rows and otherwise reads once, few, many or a size class.

CDR3: CASGQGTYEQYF; size: .; V: TRBV12-3/TRBV12-4
CDR3: CASHLSWTAYNEQFF; size: .; V: TRBV6-5
CDR3: CASRPPQVYSYEQYF; size: .; V: TRBV28
CDR3: CASSLVEGGNQPQHF; size: .; V: TRBV7-8
CDR3: CAWSGGTGSQPQHF; size: .; V: TRBV30
CDR3: CASSVGAIRETQYF; size: .; V: TRBV2
CDR3: CASFEDRGELFF; size: .; V: TRBV5-1
CDR3: CASSLGDTNTGELFF; size: .; V: TRBV5-1
CDR3: CASSDGRGGYSWPETQYF; size: .; V: TRBV6-4
CDR3: CASRPDRAVKMNTEAFF; size: once; V: TRBV2
CDR3: CASSLGGIPYEQYF; size: .; V: TRBV28
CDR3: CASSIRLAGTYEQYF; size: .; V: TRBV27
CDR3: CSVEKGQVVATF; size: .; V: TRBV29-1
CDR3: CASNRDSLNSPLHF; size: few; V: TRBV2
CDR3: CASSGPTGVGEKLFF; size: few; V: TRBV9
CDR3: CASSRTGTGGPTDTQYF; size: .; V: TRBV3-1/TRBV3-2
CDR3: CASSQEPGMGNLHF; size: .; V: TRBV4-1
CDR3: CASSFGSSLNEQYF; size: .; V: TRBV11-2
CDR3: CASSSTYFSPGQGLNGHEQYF; size: few; V: TRBV28
CDR3: CASRFARGEDYGYTF; size: .; V: TRBV7-2
CDR3: CASSSVRRGGYTF; size: few; V: TRBV27
CDR3: CASSRDRGVGETQYF; size: .; V: TRBV2
CDR3: CSVGRGKETQYF; size: .; V: TRBV29-1
CDR3: CAISEGTSGLGETQYF; size: .; V: TRBV10-3
CDR3: CASSFSGDSNQPQHF; size: .; V: TRBV7-2
CDR3: CASSLAPGYSNQPQHF; size: few; V: TRBV5-5
CDR3: CATSDFTLAGGMRQFF; size: .; V: TRBV24-1
CDR3: CASGGRDYGYTF; size: .; V: TRBV5-4
CDR3: CASSLNSGGAYEQYF; size: .; V: TRBV7-2
CDR3: CASSTLRNRAIQPQHF; size: .; V: TRBV2
CDR3: CASSETSGGPYNEQFF; size: .; V: TRBV6-1
CDR3: CASSLNSWYSNNEQFF; size: once; V: TRBV27
CDR3: CASSPTRQFTDTQYF; size: .; V: TRBV13
CDR3: CASRPQGANQPQHF; size: .; V: TRBV27
CDR3: CAWSVRRGSGNTIYF; size: .; V: TRBV30
CDR3: CASSPEAGNTIYF; size: .; V: TRBV6-4
CDR3: CASSLGFDRGVSYEQYF; size: .; V: TRBV7-2
CDR3: CAWERDRDVWGYTF; size: few; V: TRBV30
CDR3: CASSQDLGTSGGWTDTQYF; size: .; V: TRBV4-3
CDR3: CASSQALQGGYGYTF; size: .; V: TRBV3-1/TRBV3-2
CDR3: CASSLSKTGIYEQYF; size: .; V: TRBV27
CDR3: CASSTTGTRAYEQYF; size: once; V: TRBV2